Described below is a single TCR beta chain sequence and its context. These data are taken from a study of blood T cell repertoires in COVID-19. About the study: Acute and convalescent COVID-19 samples came from the United States, Italy and Spain. T cells, B-cell-depleted T cells, or PBMCs provided the cDNA or gDNA that served as material.

Authors' data handling: Using reference gene primer amplification, nucleated cell counts were estimated. Sequencing used immunoSEQ multiplex PCR; TCRdb keeps in-frame clones, though not all of them. V, J and clone size are taken as reported in that table, and D and trimming were inferred from the DNA itself. The table includes a few hundred thousand clones, roughly 84% detected once. This TCR was sampled from a woman aged 55 to 70 with acute or convalescent COVID-19. What was sequenced was peripheral blood.

This CDR3 reads CASSQEAGVAGELFF. In DNA, the CDR3 is TGCGCCAGCAGCCAAGAGGCGGGGGTGGCCGGGGAGCTGTTTTTT. The chain joins TRBV4-3 to TRBJ2-2; 7 bases fit TRBD2. J gave up 6 bases and V 0 bases, and 4 bases lay outside the gene matches. Germline CDR1 and CDR2: LGHNA and YSLEER. CDR3 length equals 15 residues.